Listed here is a single T cell receptor beta chain. The study ran its PCR with 60 Vbeta and 13 Jbeta primers. The method was immunoSEQ multiplex PCR; TCRdb's version includes in-frame clones alone and lacks a portion of them. The table includes 150,000 to 200,000 clones, around 85% detected once. The V and J ends lost 5 bases and 4 bases respectively, with 8 bases between them. The CDR3 is 12 residues long. The germline gives CDR1 SGHNT, CDR2 YYREEE (reference sequence). The data stem from a study of cytomegalovirus exposure and HLA in healthy donors. The source of this sequence is a human donor in good health. V usage is TRBV5-4 and J usage is TRBJ2-3; D might be TRBD2 (6 bases). The sequencing sample was made of PBMCs. Here the CDR3 reads CASSLAADTQYF. The DNA of the CDR3 is TGTGCCAGCAGTTTAGCGGCAGATACGCAGTATTTT.